This T cell receptor (beta chain) comes out of a study of radiotherapy plus CTLA-4 blockade in lung cancer. Whole-study findings and limits: Once radiotherapy plus ipilimumab had been given, TCR clones derived from tumor expanded in blood. Early blood T cell clone dynamics reportedly forecast response best, with interferon-beta.

As for this clone: Its target is unknown.

The assay was immunoSEQ multiplex PCR, and TCRdb's table has in-frame clones only and misses some. Seen here are roughly 80,000 clones, under 75% observed once, and the top ten hold 8% to 10%. Alongside CTLA-4 blockade with ipilimumab, patients with chemo-refractory metastatic non-small-cell lung cancer received focal radiation. In germline, CDR1 is SGHAT, CDR2 FQNNGV. Trimming cost V 1 base and J 9 bases; bases outside gene matches: 9. CDR3 length: 15 amino acids. This material consisted of peripheral blood, taken from a patient treated with radiotherapy plus ipilimumab. The source of this sequence is a human donor with non-small cell lung cancer whose response to radiotherapy plus ipilimumab could not be evaluated. The chain joins TRBV11-2 to TRBJ1-5; 7 nucleotides match TRBD1. This CDR3 reads CASSLGPNRGMPQHF. The CDR3 DNA reads TGTGCCAGCAGCTTAGGGCCGAACAGGGGTATGCCCCAGCATTTT.